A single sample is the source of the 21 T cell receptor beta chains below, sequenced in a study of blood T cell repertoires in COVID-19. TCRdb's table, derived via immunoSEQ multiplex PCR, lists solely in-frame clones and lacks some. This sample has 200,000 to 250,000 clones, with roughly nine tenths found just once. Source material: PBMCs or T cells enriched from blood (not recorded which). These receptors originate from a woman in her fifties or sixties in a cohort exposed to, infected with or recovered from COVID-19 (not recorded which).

The CDR3 sequence is CASTEDRGLRGYTF. The CDR3, as DNA: TGTGCCAGCACCGAGGACAGGGGGCTTAGGGGCTACACCTTC. The chain has TRBV6-5 and TRBJ1-2, with 11 bases lining up with TRBD1. The CDR3 contains 14 residues. V dropped 7 bases and J dropped 8; count of bases not matched to a gene: 9. Germline CDR1 and CDR2: MNHEY and SVGAGI.

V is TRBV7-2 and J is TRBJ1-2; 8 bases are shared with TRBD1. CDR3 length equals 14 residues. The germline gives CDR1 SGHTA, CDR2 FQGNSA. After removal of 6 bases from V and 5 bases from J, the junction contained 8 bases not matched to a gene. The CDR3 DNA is TGTGCCAGCAGACTCGACAGGGGAGGGTATGGCTACACCTTC. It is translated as CASRLDRGGYGYTF.

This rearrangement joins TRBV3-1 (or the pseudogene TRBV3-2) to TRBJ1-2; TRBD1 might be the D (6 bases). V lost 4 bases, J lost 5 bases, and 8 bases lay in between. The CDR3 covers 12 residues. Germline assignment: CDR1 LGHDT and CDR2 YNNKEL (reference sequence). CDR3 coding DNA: TGTGCCAGCAGCCCAACAGGGTATGGCTACACCTTC. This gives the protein CASSPTGYGYTF.

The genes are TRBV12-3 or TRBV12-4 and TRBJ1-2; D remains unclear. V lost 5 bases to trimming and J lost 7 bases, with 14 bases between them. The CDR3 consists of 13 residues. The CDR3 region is CASSTSPTGGYTF. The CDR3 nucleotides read TGTGCCAGCAGTACTTCCCCGACGGGTGGCTACACCTTC.

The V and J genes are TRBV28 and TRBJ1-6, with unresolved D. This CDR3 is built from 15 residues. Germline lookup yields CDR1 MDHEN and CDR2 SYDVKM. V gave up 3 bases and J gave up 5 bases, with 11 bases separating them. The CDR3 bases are TGTGCCAGCAGTTTTGGACTTGCCGATAATTCACCCCTCCACTTT. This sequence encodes CASSFGLADNSPLHF. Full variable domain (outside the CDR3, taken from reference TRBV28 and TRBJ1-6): DVKVTQSSRYLVKRTGEKVFLECVQDMDHENMFWYRQDPGLGLRLIYFSYDVKMKEKGDIPEGYSVSREKKERFSLILESASTNQTSMYLCASSFGLADNSPLHFGNGTRLTVT.

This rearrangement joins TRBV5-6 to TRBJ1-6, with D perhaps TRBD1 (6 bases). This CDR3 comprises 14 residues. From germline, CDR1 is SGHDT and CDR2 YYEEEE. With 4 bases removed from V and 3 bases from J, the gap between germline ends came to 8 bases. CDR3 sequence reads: CASSEQGYNSPLHF. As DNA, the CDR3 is TGTGCCAGCAGCGAACAGGGCTATAATTCACCCCTCCACTTT.

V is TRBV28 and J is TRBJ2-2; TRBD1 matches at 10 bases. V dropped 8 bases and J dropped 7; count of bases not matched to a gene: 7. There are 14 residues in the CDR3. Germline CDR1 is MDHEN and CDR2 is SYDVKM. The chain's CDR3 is CASGGTGVIGELFF. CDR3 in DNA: TGTGCCAGCGGCGGGACAGGGGTCATCGGGGAGCTGTTTTTT.

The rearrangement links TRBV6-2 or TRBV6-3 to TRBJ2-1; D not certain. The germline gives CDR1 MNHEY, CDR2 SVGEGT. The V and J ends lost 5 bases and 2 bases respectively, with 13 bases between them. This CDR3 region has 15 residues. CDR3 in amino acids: CASSTSTLTYNEQFF. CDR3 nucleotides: TGTGCCAGCAGTACCAGTACCTTAACCTACAATGAGCAGTTCTTC.

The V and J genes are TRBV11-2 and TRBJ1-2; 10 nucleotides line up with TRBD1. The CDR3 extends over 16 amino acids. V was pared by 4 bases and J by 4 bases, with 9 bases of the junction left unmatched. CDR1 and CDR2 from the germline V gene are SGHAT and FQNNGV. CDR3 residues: CASSSRTGGASYGYTF. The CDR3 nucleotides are TGTGCCAGCAGCTCTAGGACAGGGGGTGCTTCCTATGGCTACACCTTC.

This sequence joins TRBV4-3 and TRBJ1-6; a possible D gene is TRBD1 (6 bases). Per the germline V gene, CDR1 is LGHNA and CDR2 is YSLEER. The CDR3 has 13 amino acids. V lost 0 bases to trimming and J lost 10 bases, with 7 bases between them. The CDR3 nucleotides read TGCGCCAGCAGCCAAGAAACAGGGTCACCCCTCCACTTT. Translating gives CASSQETGSPLHF.

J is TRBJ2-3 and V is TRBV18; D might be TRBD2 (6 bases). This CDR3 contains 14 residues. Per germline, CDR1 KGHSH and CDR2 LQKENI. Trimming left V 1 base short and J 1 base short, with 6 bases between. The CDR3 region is CASSPRGGTDTQYF. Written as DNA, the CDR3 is TGTGCCAGCTCACCACGCGGGGGCACAGATACGCAGTATTTT.

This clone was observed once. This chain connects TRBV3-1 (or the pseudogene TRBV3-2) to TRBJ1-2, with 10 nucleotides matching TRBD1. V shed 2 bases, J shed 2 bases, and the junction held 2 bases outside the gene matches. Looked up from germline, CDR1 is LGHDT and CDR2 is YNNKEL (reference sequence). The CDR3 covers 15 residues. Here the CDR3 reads CASSQPTGGNYGYTF. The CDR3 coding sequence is TGTGCCAGCAGCCAACCGACAGGGGGCAACTATGGCTACACCTTC.

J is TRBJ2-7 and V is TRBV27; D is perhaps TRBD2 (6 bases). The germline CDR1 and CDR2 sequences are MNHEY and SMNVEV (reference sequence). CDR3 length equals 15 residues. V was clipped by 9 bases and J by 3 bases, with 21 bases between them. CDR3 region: CASRLVGQEIYEQYF. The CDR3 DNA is TGTGCCAGTCGACTAGTAGGCCAGGAGATCTACGAGCAGTACTTC.

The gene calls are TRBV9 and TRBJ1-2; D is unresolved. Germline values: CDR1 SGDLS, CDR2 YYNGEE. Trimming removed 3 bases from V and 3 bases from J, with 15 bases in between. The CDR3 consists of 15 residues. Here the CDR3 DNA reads TGTGCCAGCAGCGCTTCGGCGGTGATCTACTATGGCTACACCTTC. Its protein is CASSASAVIYYGYTF.

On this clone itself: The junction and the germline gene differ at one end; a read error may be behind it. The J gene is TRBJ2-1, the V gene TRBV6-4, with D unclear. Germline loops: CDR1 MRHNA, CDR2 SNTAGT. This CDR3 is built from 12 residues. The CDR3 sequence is CASSDSSLRLIF. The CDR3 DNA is TGTGCCAGCAGTGACTCTAGCCTTAGGTTGATCTTC.

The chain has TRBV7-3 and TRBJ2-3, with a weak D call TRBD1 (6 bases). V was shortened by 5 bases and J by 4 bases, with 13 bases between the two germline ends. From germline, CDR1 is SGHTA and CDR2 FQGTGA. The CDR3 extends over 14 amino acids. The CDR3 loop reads CASSPQNRADTQYF. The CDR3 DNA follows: TGTGCCAGCAGCCCCCAAAACAGGGCAGATACGCAGTATTTT.

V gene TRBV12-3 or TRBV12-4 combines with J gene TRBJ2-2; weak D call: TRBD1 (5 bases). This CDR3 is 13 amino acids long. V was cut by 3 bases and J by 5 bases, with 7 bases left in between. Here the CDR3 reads CASSFGATGELFF. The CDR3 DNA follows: TGTGCCAGCAGTTTTGGGGCGACCGGGGAGCTGTTTTTT.

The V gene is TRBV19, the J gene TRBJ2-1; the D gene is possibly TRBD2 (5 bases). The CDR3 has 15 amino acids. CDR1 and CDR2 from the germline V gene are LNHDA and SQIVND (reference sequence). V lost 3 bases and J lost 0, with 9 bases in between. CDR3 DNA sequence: TGTGCCAGTAGTATTTCGGGGAGCTCCTACAATGAGCAGTTCTTC. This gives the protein CASSISGSSYNEQFF.

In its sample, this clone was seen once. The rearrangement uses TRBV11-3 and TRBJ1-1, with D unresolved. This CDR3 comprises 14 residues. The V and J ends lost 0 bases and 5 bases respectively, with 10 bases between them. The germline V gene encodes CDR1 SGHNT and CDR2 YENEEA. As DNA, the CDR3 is TGTGCCAGCAGCTTAGATTCTATTAGAACTGAAGCTTTCTTT. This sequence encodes CASSLDSIRTEAFF.

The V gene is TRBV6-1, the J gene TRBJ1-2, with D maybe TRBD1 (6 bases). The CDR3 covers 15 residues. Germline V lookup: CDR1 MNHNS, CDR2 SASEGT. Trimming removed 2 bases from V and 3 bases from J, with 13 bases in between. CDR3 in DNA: TGTGCCAGCAGTGAACGCCACAGGGCACACTATGGCTACACCTTC. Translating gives CASSERHRAHYGYTF.

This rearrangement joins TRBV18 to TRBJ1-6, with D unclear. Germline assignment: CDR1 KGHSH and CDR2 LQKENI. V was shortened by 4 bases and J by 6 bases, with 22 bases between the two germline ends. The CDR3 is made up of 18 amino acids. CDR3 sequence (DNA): TGTGCCAGCTCACGAGTTGGCATCACCAGAGGTCTTAATTCACCCCTCCACTTT. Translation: CASSRVGITRGLNSPLHF.